This T cell receptor beta chain was identified in a study of blood T cells in healthy people across ages. The authors ran a second PCR of about 6 to 11 cycles using a sample-barcoded 5' primer and a J-beta primer mix. Each cDNA molecule was tagged by a template-switch adaptor with 12 random nucleotides. Each CDR3 protein gets one entry after TCRdb re-called the 5' RACE reads with MiXCR. This sample carries roughly 1.9 million distinct CDR3 sequences, 35% to 50% of them seen once, and the ten largest clones take about 23%. On this clonotype itself: Antigen: not known.

With 6 bases removed from V and 0 bases from J, the gap between germline ends came to 13 bases. The CDR3 runs to 14 residues. Germline values: CDR1 DFQATT, CDR2 SNEGSKA (reference sequence). Broader study findings: TCR beta diversity was tightly associated with the proportion of naive T cells. Age showed a roughly linear inverse relationship with TCR beta diversity per million T cells.

The chain couples TRBV20-1 to TRBJ2-3; D ambiguous. The source of this sequence is a human donor in good health. The sequencing sample was made of blood. The CDR3 nucleotides read TGCAGTGCCGCCGACGACTTGAGCACAGATACGCAGTATTTT. Translating it yields CSAADDLSTDTQYF.